The rows below give T cell receptor beta chains drawn from one sample of a study of T cell responses to AZD1222 COVID-19 vaccine. This table comes from immunoSEQ multiplex PCR, and its TCRdb copy is limited to in-frame clones, with some not included. The table includes 65,000 to 70,000 clones, roughly four fifths detected once. The material sequenced was peripheral blood, taken on day 0 of AZD1222 vaccination. These receptors were obtained from an adult in good health. Both conserved end residues are part of each CDR3. A D gene is named only where the DNA matches it firmly. Clone size is not always given. Where it is, it says once, few, many or a class for expanded clones.

clone size,J gene,V gene,D gene,CDR3 DNA,CDR3 protein
-,TRBJ2-4,TRBV19,TRBD2,TGTGCCAGTAGTATAGATGCTCCGAGCCGACTAGCGGGAGTAGCCAAAAACATTCAGTACTTC,CASSIDAPSRLAGVAKNIQYF
-,TRBJ2-7,TRBV5-4,-,TGTGCCAGCAGCTTTGGGGCCCCCACCTCGCGCCTCGAGCAGTACTTC,CASSFGAPTSRLEQYF
-,TRBJ2-5,TRBV19,-,TGTGCCAGTAGTATATACATACAAGAGACCCAGTACTTC,CASSIYIQETQYF
-,TRBJ2-1,TRBV5-6,TRBD2,TGTGCCAGCAGCTCTAGCGGGGGGAGGTATGAGCAGTTCTTC,CASSSSGGRYEQFF
-,TRBJ1-5,TRBV28,-,TGTGCCAGCACTGGTACCGTTAGGGAGAATCAGCCCCAGCATTTT,CASTGTVRENQPQHF
-,TRBJ2-7,TRBV3-1/TRBV3-2,TRBD2,TGTGCCAGCAGCCCGGGGACTAGCGGGACCTACGAGCAGTACTTC,CASSPGTSGTYEQYF
-,TRBJ2-2,TRBV28,-,TGTGCCAGCAGTCCAACCTCCCTGGACAGCGCGAACACCGGGGAGCTGTTTTTT,CASSPTSLDSANTGELFF
-,TRBJ1-1,TRBV6-1,-,TGTGCCAGCAGGGACACTGAAGCTTTCTTT,CASRDTEAFF
-,TRBJ1-6,TRBV7-3,-,TGTGCCAGCAGCTATGGGGACGATTCACCCCTCCACTTT,CASSYGDDSPLHF
-,TRBJ2-7,TRBV4-3,-,TGCGCCAGCAGCCAAGTTCGGGGTGCCTACGAGCAGTACTTC,CASSQVRGAYEQYF
-,TRBJ2-3,TRBV11-1,TRBD2,TGTGCCAGCAGCTTTAGCGGGGGGGCGGCAGATACGCAGTATTTT,CASSFSGGAADTQYF
once,TRBJ1-5,TRBV27,-,TGTGCCAGCAGCCTGCGGGGGTTGGACAATCAGCCCCAGCATTTT,CASSLRGLDNQPQHF
-,TRBJ2-1,TRBV4-2,TRBD2,TGTGCCAGCAGCCAAGTGGGGCTAGCGGGATACAATGAGCAGTTCTTC,CASSQVGLAGYNEQFF
-,TRBJ2-4,TRBV5-6,-,TGTGCCAGCAGCCAAAATCTCAGGGTAGCCAAAAACATTCAGTACTTC,CASSQNLRVAKNIQYF
-,TRBJ1-4,TRBV4-3,-,TGCGCCAGCAGCTTGGGGGCCGCTAGTTCATCTAATGAAAAACTGTTTTTT,CASSLGAASSSNEKLFF
-,TRBJ1-5,TRBV5-8,-,TGTGCCAGCAGCTTCCGGTCCGACCCAAACGTTCAGCCCCAGCATTTT,CASSFRSDPNVQPQHF
-,TRBJ1-2,TRBV3-1/TRBV3-2,-,TGTGCCAGCAGCCCAAAGGTGGACACCCATGGCTACACCTTC,CASSPKVDTHGYTF
-,TRBJ2-6,TRBV7-3,TRBD1,TGTGCCAGCAGCCCGACAGGGAGCTCTGGGGCCAACGTCCTGACTTTC,CASSPTGSSGANVLTF
-,TRBJ1-2,TRBV6-5,-,TGTGCCAGCAGTTACTCGCGGGGGAGGGGGAGCTATGGCTACACCTTC,CASSYSRGRGSYGYTF
-,TRBJ1-1,TRBV30,-,TGTGCCTGGAGTGTGTCGTACACTGAAGCTTTCTTT,CAWSVSYTEAFF
-,TRBJ2-5,TRBV11-3,TRBD1,TGTGCCAGCAGCTTTTGGGACAGGGGGAGGGAGACCCAGTACTTC,CASSFWDRGRETQYF
-,TRBJ2-7,TRBV27,-,TGTGCCAGCAGCTTAGGGAACACCTACGAGCAGTACTTC,CASSLGNTYEQYF
-,TRBJ2-2,TRBV28,-,TGTGCCAGCAGTTTATCCCGAGCGAACACCGGGGAGCTGTTTTTT,CASSLSRANTGELFF
-,TRBJ2-3,TRBV7-2,-,TGTGCCAGCACCCGACTAGTCGGGGATACGCAGTATTTT,CASTRLVGDTQYF
-,TRBJ2-1,TRBV6-5,TRBD2,TGTGCCAGCAGTTACGGGACTACTTTCGGCGATGAGCAGTTCTTC,CASSYGTTFGDEQFF
once,TRBJ1-1,TRBV19,-,TGTGCCAGTAGTATGTCGGCAGCAAACACTGAAGCTTTCTTT,CASSMSAANTEAFF
-,TRBJ1-2,TRBV12-3/TRBV12-4,-,TGTGCCAGCAGTTTCGGTGGGGATGGCTACACCTTC,CASSFGGDGYTF
-,TRBJ1-1,TRBV19,-,TGTGCCAGTAGTATAGCCCGCGGACAGTTATTAAACACTGAAGCTTTCTTT,CASSIARGQLLNTEAFF
once,TRBJ2-7,TRBV6-2/TRBV6-3,TRBD1,TGTGCCAGCAGCCGCCCACCGGGACAGGGGTTCGGAGGGCAGTACTTC,CASSRPPGQGFGGQYF
-,TRBJ1-6,TRBV5-4,-,TGTGCCAGCAGCTTGATCGGGGATAATTCACCCCTCCACTTT,CASSLIGDNSPLHF
-,TRBJ2-3,TRBV2,TRBD1,TGTGCCAGCAGTGACGGCAGGGGGCTAACAGATACGCAGTATTTT,CASSDGRGLTDTQYF
-,TRBJ2-6,TRBV15,-,TGTGCCACCAGCAGATATCTGACAGGCTCTGGGGCCAACGTCCTGACTTTC,CATSRYLTGSGANVLTF
-,TRBJ1-5,TRBV7-9,-,TGTGCCAGCAGTAGTTCCGGGAGCAATCAGCCCCAGCATTTT,CASSSSGSNQPQHF
-,TRBJ1-5,TRBV23-1,-,TGCGCCAGCAGTCAATCTTGGACCGAACCCAATCAGCCCCAGCATTTT,CASSQSWTEPNQPQHF
-,TRBJ1-2,TRBV9,TRBD1,TGTGCCAGCAGCGTCGGACAGGGGAAAGGCGGCTACACCTTC,CASSVGQGKGGYTF
-,TRBJ1-6,TRBV19,-,TGTGCCAGTACAAGCTTTAATTCACCCCTCCACTTT,CASTSFNSPLHF
-,TRBJ1-2,TRBV5-8,-,TGTGCCAGCACTGCGGGGATCTATGGCTACACCTTC,CASTAGIYGYTF
medium-sized,TRBJ1-4,TRBV24-1,-,TGTGCCACCAGTGATTGGGGGGTTGAAAAACTGTTTTTT,CATSDWGVEKLFF
-,TRBJ2-3,TRBV2,-,TGTGCCAGCAGTGTGGCGATAGTTACAGATACGCAGTATTTT,CASSVAIVTDTQYF
-,TRBJ2-1,TRBV24-1,-,TGTGCCACCAGTCTAGCGATGAGCTCCTACAATGAGCAGTTCTTC,CATSLAMSSYNEQFF
-,TRBJ1-5,TRBV12-3/TRBV12-4,-,TGTGCCAGCAGCCCAGGCCAGCCCCAGCATTTT,CASSPGQPQHF
-,TRBJ2-1,TRBV7-9,TRBD2,TGTGCCAGCAGCCCCGGGAGGAGCTCCTACAATGAGCAGTTCTTC,CASSPGRSSYNEQFF
-,TRBJ1-1,TRBV10-1,TRBD1,TGCGCCAGCAGTTTAGACAGGGGGTCGAACACTGAAGCTTTCTTT,CASSLDRGSNTEAFF
-,TRBJ1-4,TRBV4-1,TRBD1,TGCGCCAGCAGCCAAGATAGGCAGGGGGCAACTAATGAAAAACTGTTTTTT,CASSQDRQGATNEKLFF
-,TRBJ1-2,TRBV29-1,TRBD1,TGCAGCGTTGCACCGACAGGGGGCAACTATGGCTACACCTTC,CSVAPTGGNYGYTF
-,TRBJ2-3,TRBV7-8,-,TGTGCCAGCAGCTTAGAGGTTAGCACAGATACGCAGTATTTT,CASSLEVSTDTQYF
few,TRBJ1-2,TRBV5-6,TRBD1,TGTGCCAGCAGCCCCGGGACAGGTTTTGGTGGCTACACCTTC,CASSPGTGFGGYTF
-,TRBJ1-1,TRBV19,-,TGTGCCAGTAAGGGTAGGCAGGGAAGAATCACTGAAGCTTTCTTT,CASKGRQGRITEAFF
once,TRBJ1-1,TRBV5-1,TRBD1,TGCGCCAGCAGCACCAGACAGGGAGTACTGAACACTGAAGCTTTCTTT,CASSTRQGVLNTEAFF
once,TRBJ2-7,TRBV5-8,-,TGTGCCAGCAGCTTACCCTACGAGCAGTACTTC,CASSLPYEQYF
-,TRBJ1-1,TRBV20-1,-,TGCAGTGCTCTTAGGGCTGAAGCTTTCTTT,CSALRAEAFF
-,TRBJ2-1,TRBV4-3,-,TGCGCCAGCAGCCAAGATGGAGAGGGATCCTACAATGAGCAGTTCTTC,CASSQDGEGSYNEQFF
few,TRBJ2-7,TRBV9,-,TGTGCCAGCAGCGTAGGCACAGGGAGCAACTACGAGCAGTACTTC,CASSVGTGSNYEQYF
-,TRBJ2-6,TRBV7-3,TRBD1,TGTGCCAGCAGCCCCCCGACAGGGGGCTTTGGGGCCAACGTCCTGACTTTC,CASSPPTGGFGANVLTF
-,TRBJ2-7,TRBV7-6,-,TGTGCCAGCAGCGATAGAAAGAGGGGCGAGCAGTACTTC,CASSDRKRGEQYF
-,TRBJ1-2,TRBV28,-,TGTGCCAGCAGTTCTCAAGCATATGGCTACACCTTC,CASSSQAYGYTF
-,TRBJ2-7,TRBV6-6,TRBD1,TGTGCCAGCAGTTCGGACAGGGGGCCCTACGAGCAGTACTTC,CASSSDRGPYEQYF
-,TRBJ2-2,TRBV5-1,-,TGCGCCAGCAGCTTGGCTGGGAGCCCCGGGGAGCTGTTTTTT,CASSLAGSPGELFF
once,TRBJ2-1,TRBV5-4,-,TGTGCCAGCAGCTCACTGGGAGACAGCTTCCCGAACAATGAGCAGTTCTTC,CASSSLGDSFPNNEQFF